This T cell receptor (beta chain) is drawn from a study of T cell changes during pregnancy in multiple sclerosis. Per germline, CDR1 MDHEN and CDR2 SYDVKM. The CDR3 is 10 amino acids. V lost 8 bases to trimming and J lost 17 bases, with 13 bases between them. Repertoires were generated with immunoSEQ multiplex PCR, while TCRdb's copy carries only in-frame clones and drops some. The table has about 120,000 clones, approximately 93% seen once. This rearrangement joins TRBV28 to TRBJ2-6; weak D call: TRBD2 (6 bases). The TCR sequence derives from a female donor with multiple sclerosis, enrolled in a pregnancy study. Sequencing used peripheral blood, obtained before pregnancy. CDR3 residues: CASGTGPMTF. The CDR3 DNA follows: TGTGCCAGCGGGACTGGGCCGATGACTTTC.